The 18 T cell receptor beta chains reported below all come from one sample, sequenced in a study of blood T cell repertoires in COVID-19. TCRdb's table, derived via immunoSEQ multiplex PCR, lists solely in-frame clones and lacks some. The table has around 250,000 clones, 85% to 90% seen once. The sample comprised PBMCs or T cells enriched from blood (not recorded which). These receptors were collected from a woman in her thirties with acute COVID-19.

The V and J genes are TRBV29-1 and TRBJ2-7; TRBD2 matches at 9 bases. After removal of 7 bases from V and 3 bases from J, the junction contained 13 bases not matched to a gene. The CDR3 has 15 amino acids. From germline, CDR1 is SQVTM and CDR2 ANQGSEA. The CDR3 region is CSATLSGRPDYEQYF. The CDR3 region has the DNA TGCAGCGCTACCCTCAGCGGGAGGCCCGACTACGAGCAGTACTTC.

The chain employs TRBV11-2 and TRBJ1-2, with 9 bases lining up with TRBD1. Germline CDR1 is SGHAT and CDR2 is FQNNGV. The length of the CDR3 is 17 residues. The junction had 18 bases not matched to a gene; V was cut back by 5 bases and J by 8 bases. The DNA of the CDR3 is TGTGCCAGCAGCACTAGTGGCGGGACAGGGAGCGGAGAGGGCTACACCTTC. It yields the protein CASSTSGGTGSGEGYTF.

This chain joins TRBV7-6 and TRBJ1-1; D remains unclear. The V and J ends lost 6 bases and 1 base respectively, with 12 bases between them. The germline V gene has CDR1 SGHVS and CDR2 FNYEAQ. The CDR3 consists of 14 residues. In nucleotides, the CDR3 is TGTGCCAGCAGTACCTGGGAGGGGAACACTGAAGCTTTCTTT. This sequence encodes CASSTWEGNTEAFF. The whole variable domain, remainder taken from reference TRBV7-6 and TRBJ1-1, is GAGVSQSPRYKVTKRGQDVALRCDPISGHVSLYWYRQALGQGPEFLTYFNYEAQQDKSGLPNDRFSAERPEGSISTLTIQRTEQRDSAMYRCASSTWEGNTEAFFGQGTRLTVV.

The chain recombines TRBV7-6 with TRBJ2-1, with 11 bases identical to TRBD2. CDR1 is SGHVS and CDR2 is FNYEAQ in the germline V gene. Losses at the gene ends were 5 bases for V and 5 bases for J; bases not matched to a gene: 5. The CDR3 runs 15 residues. The CDR3: CASSLSGRGHNEQFF. In DNA, the CDR3 is TGTGCCAGCAGCCTTAGCGGGAGGGGCCACAATGAGCAGTTCTTC.

The chain is built from TRBV18 and TRBJ2-7, with 9 bases matching TRBD1. J was trimmed by 3 bases and V by 4 bases; bases with no gene match: 16. CDR1 is KGHSH, CDR2 LQKENI, per germline. The CDR3 consists of 18 residues. This CDR3 reads CASSRGTGKYEQFYEQYF. CDR3 nucleotides: TGTGCCAGCTCACGTGGGACAGGGAAATACGAACAGTTCTACGAGCAGTACTTC.

The chain has TRBV2 and TRBJ2-5; TRBD1 aligns across 8 bases. The CDR3 is made up of 14 amino acids. The V gene's germline CDR1 is SNHLY and CDR2 FYNNEI. The ends lost 6 bases at V and 4 bases at J; junction bases unmatched: 7. CDR3 sequence (DNA): TGTGCCAGCAGGGCACAAGGACAGGGAGAGACCCAGTACTTC. Protein: CASRAQGQGETQYF.

The chain combines TRBV7-9 with TRBJ2-5; the match to TRBD1 covers 8 bases. Per the germline V gene, CDR1 is SEHNR and CDR2 is FQNEAQ (reference sequence). Losses at the gene ends were 4 bases for V and 1 base for J; bases not matched to a gene: 8. This CDR3 is 16 amino acids long. DNA of the CDR3: TGTGCCAGCAGCTCCACAGGGGGTTCGGGCCAAGAGACCCAGTACTTC. Amino acids: CASSSTGGSGQETQYF.

Only one count was recorded for this clone. This chain connects TRBV7-2 to TRBJ2-1; TRBD2 matches 12 bases. This CDR3 contains 17 residues. Looked up from germline, CDR1 is SGHTA and CDR2 is FQGNSA. V shed 5 bases, J shed 4 bases, and the junction held 9 bases outside the gene matches. The CDR3 loop is CASSGRTSGTAYNEQFF. CDR3 nucleotide sequence: TGTGCCAGCAGCGGCCGGACTAGCGGGACCGCGTACAATGAGCAGTTCTTC.

The chain combines TRBV28 with TRBJ2-3; tentative D call: TRBD2 (6 bases). V lost 6 bases to trimming and J lost 3 bases, with 16 bases between them. This CDR3 comprises 15 residues. Germline CDR1 reads MDHEN; CDR2 reads SYDVKM. CDR3 nucleotide sequence: TGTGCCAGCAGAAAAGGAGGGAAGAGGACAGATACGCAGTATTTT. The encoded protein is CASRKGGKRTDTQYF.

V and J are TRBV25-1 and TRBJ1-2; possible D gene TRBD1, 6 bases. V shed 2 bases and J shed 7 bases, with 17 bases lying between them. There are 15 residues in the CDR3. The germline CDR1 and CDR2 sequences are MGHDK and SYGVNS. The CDR3 region has the DNA TGTGCCAGCAGTGAAGCGACAGGATTCTCCTCTGGCTACACCTTC. This gives the protein CASSEATGFSSGYTF.

V and J are TRBV10-3 and TRBJ2-7; 8 bases are a match to TRBD1. The germline gives CDR1 ENHRY, CDR2 SYGVKD. The CDR3 sequence is 14 residues long. V dropped 1 base and J dropped 6; count of bases not matched to a gene: 5. The DNA of the CDR3 is TGTGCCATCAGTGAGTTAGGACAGGGCAGCGAGCAGTACTTC. Translation gives CAISELGQGSEQYF.

This chain uses TRBV18 with TRBJ2-7; 9 nucleotides agree with TRBD2. The length of the CDR3 is 16 residues. The ends lost 3 bases at V and 0 bases at J; junction bases unmatched: 6. Germline CDR1 reads KGHSH; CDR2 reads LQKENI. CDR3 residues: CASSPGSGRFSYEQYF. CDR3 in DNA: TGTGCCAGCTCACCTGGAAGCGGGAGGTTCTCCTACGAGCAGTACTTC.

The gene calls are TRBV6-5 and TRBJ1-1; D remains ambiguous. Trimming stripped 6 bases from V and 6 bases from J, with 14 bases between. CDR1 is MNHEY, CDR2 SVGAGI, per germline. This CDR3 is 13 amino acids long. In DNA, the CDR3 is TGTGCCAGCAGCTTTCTACTTATCCCTGAAGCTTTCTTT. This encodes CASSFLLIPEAFF.

V gene TRBV6-1 combines with J gene TRBJ1-5; possible D gene TRBD1, 5 bases. This CDR3 is 16 amino acids long. Trimming left V 1 base short and J 1 base short, with 11 bases between. CDR1 and CDR2 from the germline V gene are MNHNS and SASEGT. CDR3 protein: CASSEVGGSSNQPQHF. CDR3 coding DNA: TGTGCCAGCAGTGAAGTGGGGGGATCAAGCAATCAGCCCCAGCATTTT.

J is TRBJ2-2 and V is TRBV20-1; the match to TRBD2 covers 9 bases. CDR1 is DFQATT, CDR2 SNEGSKA, per germline (reference sequence). The CDR3 contains 17 residues. V trimming: 3 bases; J trimming: 4 bases; junction bases outside the gene matches: 12. The DNA for the CDR3 is TGCAGTGCTAGTCCGGCGGGAGGGCCGATCAGCACCGGGGAGCTGTTTTTT. Translating gives CSASPAGGPISTGELFF.

This clone came up once. V and J are TRBV7-9 and TRBJ2-2; D unresolved. Between the trimmed V and J ends, which lost 2 bases and 6 bases, there was a span of 4 bases. Germline V gives CDR1 SEHNR, CDR2 FQNEAQ (reference sequence). CDR3 length equals 12 residues. The CDR3 spells CASSLLSGELFF. CDR3 in DNA: TGTGCCAGCAGCTTATTATCCGGGGAGCTGTTTTTT.

The V and J genes are TRBV5-1 and TRBJ2-7, with 8 positions matching TRBD1. The trim removed 2 bases at V and 5 bases at J, leaving 12 bases unmatched. This CDR3 is built from 16 residues. CDR1 is SGHRS, CDR2 YFSETQ, per germline. CDR3 residues: CASSFGTDREVHEQYF. The CDR3 region has the DNA TGCGCCAGCAGCTTTGGAACGGACAGGGAGGTGCACGAGCAGTACTTC.

The CDR3 region has the DNA TGTGCCAGCAGCTCCCGGACTAGCACAGATACGCAGTATTTT. Its protein product is CASSSRTSTDTQYF. The V call is TRBV11-3, the J call TRBJ2-3; D possibly corresponds to TRBD2 (5 bases). The CDR3 covers 14 residues. Germline CDR1 reads SGHNT; CDR2 reads YENEEA. Trimming left V 4 bases short and J 0 bases short, with 8 bases between.